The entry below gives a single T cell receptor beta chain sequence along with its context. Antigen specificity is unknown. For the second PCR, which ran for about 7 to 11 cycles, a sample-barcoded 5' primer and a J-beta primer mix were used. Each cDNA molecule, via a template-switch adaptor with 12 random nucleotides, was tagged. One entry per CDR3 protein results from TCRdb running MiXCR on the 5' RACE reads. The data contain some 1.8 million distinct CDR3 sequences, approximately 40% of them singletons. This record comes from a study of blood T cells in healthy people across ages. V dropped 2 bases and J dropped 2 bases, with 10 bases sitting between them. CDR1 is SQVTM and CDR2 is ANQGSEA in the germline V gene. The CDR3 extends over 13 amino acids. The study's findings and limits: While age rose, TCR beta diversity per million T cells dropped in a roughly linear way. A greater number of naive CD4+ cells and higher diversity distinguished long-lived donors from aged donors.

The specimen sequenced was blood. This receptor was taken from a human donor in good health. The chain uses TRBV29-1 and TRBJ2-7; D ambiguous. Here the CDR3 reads CSVEYKGTYEQYF. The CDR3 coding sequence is TGCAGCGTTGAATATAAGGGAACCTACGAGCAGTACTTC.